This is a list of T cell receptor beta chains from one sample in a study of shared clonotypes between healthy human individuals. Here immunoSEQ multiplex PCR was the method, and the copy in TCRdb shows in-frame clones only, minus some. The sample has a few million clones, over 90% seen once. Sequencing was performed on naive CD4+ T cells from PBMCs. Source of these receptors: a young man in good health. Some clones in this sample may be carry-over from other donors' samples. The CDR3 runs from the conserved cysteine through the conserved F or W. A D gene is named only where the DNA matches it firmly. The size field is filled for only some rows; it gives once, few, many or a size class.

J gene: TRBJ1-5
D gene: .
clone size: .
V gene: TRBV28
CDR3 length: 13
CDR3 DNA: TGTGCCGTCGGGGAGGCAAGCAATCAGCCCCAGCATTTT
CDR3 protein: CAVGEASNQPQHF

J gene: TRBJ2-1
D gene: .
clone size: .
V gene: TRBV7-2
CDR3 length: 15
CDR3 DNA: TGTGCCAGCAGTTCAAGCTCACAGTGGTACAATGAGCAGTTCTTC
CDR3 protein: CASSSSSQWYNEQFF

J gene: TRBJ2-6
D gene: TRBD2
clone size: .
V gene: TRBV27
CDR3 length: 17
CDR3 DNA: TGTGCCAGCAGTAGACCAGGGAGGGATGGAGGGGCCAACGTCCTGACTTTC
CDR3 protein: CASSRPGRDGGANVLTF

J gene: TRBJ2-3
D gene: TRBD1
clone size: .
V gene: TRBV15
CDR3 length: 15
CDR3 DNA: TGTGCCACCAGCAGGGGGGACAGGGGGACAGATACGCAGTATTTT
CDR3 protein: CATSRGDRGTDTQYF

J gene: TRBJ2-7
D gene: TRBD2
clone size: .
V gene: TRBV5-1
CDR3 length: 16
CDR3 DNA: TGCGCCAGCAGCTTGCCTGTCAGCGGGAGTGGAAACGAGCAGTACTTC
CDR3 protein: CASSLPVSGSGNEQYF

J gene: TRBJ1-2
D gene: .
clone size: .
V gene: TRBV18
CDR3 length: 20
CDR3 DNA: TGTGCCAGCTCACCGACGGTAGCCACGGCCGGTCAGGGAGTTGGCTATGGCTACACCTTC
CDR3 protein: CASSPTVATAGQGVGYGYTF

J gene: TRBJ2-3
D gene: .
clone size: .
V gene: TRBV2
CDR3 length: 12
CDR3 DNA: TGTGCCAGCAAGGATCGCGATCATACGCAGTATTTT
CDR3 protein: CASKDRDHTQYF

J gene: TRBJ2-1
D gene: TRBD2
clone size: .
V gene: TRBV7-9
CDR3 length: 16
CDR3 DNA: TGTGCCAGCAGCACCGGGACTAGCGGGAAATACAATGAGCAGTTCTTC
CDR3 protein: CASSTGTSGKYNEQFF

J gene: TRBJ1-2
D gene: .
clone size: .
V gene: TRBV7-9
CDR3 length: 12
CDR3 DNA: TGTGCCAGCAGATACCCGAGTCGTGGCTACACCTTC
CDR3 protein: CASRYPSRGYTF

J gene: TRBJ2-7
D gene: .
clone size: .
V gene: TRBV5-1
CDR3 length: 14
CDR3 DNA: TGCGCCAGCAGTTGGGGGGGACACAGCTACGAGCAGTACTTC
CDR3 protein: CASSWGGHSYEQYF

J gene: TRBJ2-7
D gene: TRBD2
clone size: .
V gene: TRBV29-1
CDR3 length: 13
CDR3 DNA: TGCAGCGTTAGGGGACTACCCTCCTACGAGCAGTACTTC
CDR3 protein: CSVRGLPSYEQYF

J gene: TRBJ2-2
D gene: TRBD2
clone size: .
V gene: TRBV7-2
CDR3 length: 16
CDR3 DNA: TGTGCCAGCAGCCCTAACCTAGGGACTAGCGGGGGGGAGCTGTTTTTT
CDR3 protein: CASSPNLGTSGGELFF

J gene: TRBJ1-2
D gene: .
clone size: .
V gene: TRBV7-2
CDR3 length: 16
CDR3 DNA: TGTGCCAGCAGCTTAGGAGGGGGGGTACAGATGTATGGCTACACCTTC
CDR3 protein: CASSLGGGVQMYGYTF

J gene: TRBJ2-7
D gene: .
clone size: .
V gene: TRBV30
CDR3 length: 11
CDR3 DNA: TGTGCCTGGAGTGTATCCGACGAGCAGTACTTC
CDR3 protein: CAWSVSDEQYF

J gene: TRBJ2-3
D gene: TRBD1
clone size: .
V gene: TRBV5-1
CDR3 length: 16
CDR3 DNA: TGCGCCAGCAGCTTTACCGGGACAGGGCTCACAGATACGCAGTATTTT
CDR3 protein: CASSFTGTGLTDTQYF

J gene: TRBJ1-5
D gene: .
clone size: few
V gene: TRBV2
CDR3 length: 14
CDR3 DNA: TGTGCCAGCAGTGAATCAGTTCAGAATCAGCCCCAGCATTTT
CDR3 protein: CASSESVQNQPQHF

J gene: TRBJ2-7
D gene: .
clone size: once
V gene: TRBV6-1
CDR3 length: 11
CDR3 DNA: TGTGCCAGCAGTATTAAACCCGAGCAGTACTTC
CDR3 protein: CASSIKPEQYF

J gene: TRBJ1-2
D gene: TRBD1
clone size: .
V gene: TRBV30
CDR3 length: 11
CDR3 DNA: TGTGCCTCCAGGGGGAACTATGGCTACACCTTC
CDR3 protein: CASRGNYGYTF

J gene: TRBJ2-5
D gene: TRBD2
clone size: .
V gene: TRBV11-2
CDR3 length: 17
CDR3 DNA: TGTGCCAGCAGCTTAGGGGGGTCTAGCGGGAGTGGGGAGACCCAGTACTTC
CDR3 protein: CASSLGGSSGSGETQYF

J gene: TRBJ2-1
D gene: TRBD2
clone size: .
V gene: TRBV29-1
CDR3 length: 15
CDR3 DNA: TGCAGCGTTGAATTTCCGGGAGGCCCGATAAGGGAGCAGTTCTTC
CDR3 protein: CSVEFPGGPIREQFF

J gene: TRBJ2-3
D gene: .
clone size: once
V gene: TRBV28
CDR3 length: 17
CDR3 DNA: TGTGCCAGCAGTTTATTATACGGGCAGGGATACACAGATACGCAGTATTTT
CDR3 protein: CASSLLYGQGYTDTQYF

J gene: TRBJ1-1
D gene: .
clone size: .
V gene: TRBV5-4
CDR3 length: 11
CDR3 DNA: TGTGCCAGCAGCGTAAATACTGAAGCTTTCTTT
CDR3 protein: CASSVNTEAFF

J gene: TRBJ2-5
D gene: TRBD1
clone size: .
V gene: TRBV5-6
CDR3 length: 14
CDR3 DNA: TGTGCCAGCAGCCTACGGGACAGAGAAGAGACCCAGTACTTC
CDR3 protein: CASSLRDREETQYF

J gene: TRBJ2-1
D gene: TRBD1
clone size: .
V gene: TRBV6-5
CDR3 length: 15
CDR3 DNA: TGTGCCAGCAGTTTCGACAGGTGGAGGACAGGCGGGCAGTTCTTC
CDR3 protein: CASSFDRWRTGGQFF

J gene: TRBJ1-2
D gene: .
clone size: .
V gene: TRBV5-4
CDR3 length: 14
CDR3 DNA: TGTGCCAGCAGCTCCGGGGGGGGCGTCTATGGCTACACCTTC
CDR3 protein: CASSSGGGVYGYTF

J gene: TRBJ1-2
D gene: .
clone size: .
V gene: TRBV19
CDR3 length: 17
CDR3 DNA: TGTGCCAGTAGTATAGACCGGGCCGCGATGAATAACTATGGCTACACCTTC
CDR3 protein: CASSIDRAAMNNYGYTF

J gene: TRBJ2-7
D gene: TRBD2
clone size: .
V gene: TRBV6-1
CDR3 length: 13
CDR3 DNA: TGTGCCAGCGGGGGACTAGCGGGAAACGAGCAGTACTTC
CDR3 protein: CASGGLAGNEQYF

J gene: TRBJ1-1
D gene: .
clone size: .
V gene: TRBV5-8
CDR3 length: 17
CDR3 DNA: TGTGCCAGCAGCTTGGATCCAAACTCTCGACGGGTCACTGAAGCTTTCTTT
CDR3 protein: CASSLDPNSRRVTEAFF

J gene: TRBJ2-1
D gene: .
clone size: .
V gene: TRBV11-3
CDR3 length: 15
CDR3 DNA: TGTGCCAGCAGCTTAGTTGGGACTTCTGGGAGTGAGCAGTTCTTC
CDR3 protein: CASSLVGTSGSEQFF

J gene: TRBJ2-3
D gene: .
clone size: .
V gene: TRBV6-6
CDR3 length: 14
CDR3 DNA: TGTGCCAGCAGTTCACGCCGGTACACAGATACGCAGTATTTT
CDR3 protein: CASSSRRYTDTQYF

J gene: TRBJ2-3
D gene: .
clone size: .
V gene: TRBV25-1
CDR3 length: 15
CDR3 DNA: TGTGCCAGCAGTGCGCCGAGGGGGACCACAGATACGCAGTATTTT
CDR3 protein: CASSAPRGTTDTQYF

J gene: TRBJ2-1
D gene: TRBD2
clone size: .
V gene: TRBV27
CDR3 length: 20
CDR3 DNA: TGTGCCAGCAGTACCAGACTAGCGAAGGACGACCTTACACGCTACAATGAGCAGTTCTTC
CDR3 protein: CASSTRLAKDDLTRYNEQFF

J gene: TRBJ1-2
D gene: .
clone size: .
V gene: TRBV29-1
CDR3 length: 12
CDR3 DNA: TGCAGGAAACGGGAGGAGGGCTATGGCTACACCTTC
CDR3 protein: CRKREEGYGYTF

J gene: TRBJ2-7
D gene: .
clone size: .
V gene: TRBV2
CDR3 length: 11
CDR3 DNA: TGTGCCAGCAGTTCAAACTACGAGCAGTACTTC
CDR3 protein: CASSSNYEQYF

J gene: TRBJ2-1
D gene: TRBD2
clone size: .
V gene: TRBV7-8
CDR3 length: 17
CDR3 DNA: TGTGCCAGCAGCTTGCGGGAAGCGGGAGGGGCGGTCAATGAGCAGTTCTTC
CDR3 protein: CASSLREAGGAVNEQFF

J gene: TRBJ2-3
D gene: .
clone size: .
V gene: TRBV5-4
CDR3 length: 16
CDR3 DNA: TGTGCCAGCAGCTTGACCCAGCTGCGGAGCACAGATACGCAGTATTTT
CDR3 protein: CASSLTQLRSTDTQYF

J gene: TRBJ1-1
D gene: TRBD1
clone size: .
V gene: TRBV28
CDR3 length: 15
CDR3 DNA: TGTGCCAGCAGTTTGCCCGGGACAGGGGACACTGAAGCTTTCTTT
CDR3 protein: CASSLPGTGDTEAFF

J gene: TRBJ2-7
D gene: .
clone size: .
V gene: TRBV9
CDR3 length: 14
CDR3 DNA: TGTGCCAGCAGTCGGGAAGCCTTCACCGGCGAGCAGTACTTC
CDR3 protein: CASSREAFTGEQYF

J gene: TRBJ2-2
D gene: .
clone size: .
V gene: TRBV10-3
CDR3 length: 13
CDR3 DNA: TGTGCCATCAGGCGACAGGAGAACGGGGAGCTGTTTTTT
CDR3 protein: CAIRRQENGELFF

J gene: TRBJ2-7
D gene: TRBD2
clone size: .
V gene: TRBV29-1
CDR3 length: 15
CDR3 DNA: TGCAGCGTGGCGGGGACTAGCGGGAGTCTCGACGAGCAGTACTTC
CDR3 protein: CSVAGTSGSLDEQYF

J gene: TRBJ2-1
D gene: TRBD2
clone size: .
V gene: TRBV5-6
CDR3 length: 15
CDR3 DNA: TGTGCCAGCAGCCTGGGACTAGCCGCCTACAATGAGCAGTTCTTC
CDR3 protein: CASSLGLAAYNEQFF

J gene: TRBJ2-1
D gene: .
clone size: .
V gene: TRBV5-6
CDR3 length: 15
CDR3 DNA: TGTGCCAGCAGTGGGTTGGGGGAGAAAATGGATGAGCAGTTCTTC
CDR3 protein: CASSGLGEKMDEQFF

J gene: TRBJ1-5
D gene: TRBD1
clone size: few
V gene: TRBV5-1
CDR3 length: 14
CDR3 DNA: TGCGCCAGCAGCTTGGGGACAGGGAGTCAGCCCCAGCATTTT
CDR3 protein: CASSLGTGSQPQHF

J gene: TRBJ2-1
D gene: TRBD1
clone size: .
V gene: TRBV7-3
CDR3 length: 14
CDR3 DNA: TGTGCCAGCAGCTTACAGGGGGCGCCGAATGAGCAGTTCTTC
CDR3 protein: CASSLQGAPNEQFF

J gene: TRBJ1-4
D gene: TRBD1
clone size: .
V gene: TRBV5-1
CDR3 length: 15
CDR3 DNA: TGCGCCAGCAGCCTACCGACAGGGGGTAATGAAAAACTGTTTTTT
CDR3 protein: CASSLPTGGNEKLFF

J gene: TRBJ1-1
D gene: TRBD1
clone size: few
V gene: TRBV29-1
CDR3 length: 13
CDR3 DNA: TGCAGCGGGACACAGGGGATGAACACTGAAGCTTTCTTT
CDR3 protein: CSGTQGMNTEAFF

J gene: TRBJ2-3
D gene: .
clone size: .
V gene: TRBV6-6
CDR3 length: 15
CDR3 DNA: TGTGCCAGCAGTTATGGAACGGGGCTGGCAGATACGCAGTATTTT
CDR3 protein: CASSYGTGLADTQYF

J gene: TRBJ1-1
D gene: .
clone size: .
V gene: TRBV5-1
CDR3 length: 15
CDR3 DNA: TGCGCCAGCAGCTTGGCGGCAGAGTTGAACACTGAAGCTTTCTTT
CDR3 protein: CASSLAAELNTEAFF

J gene: TRBJ2-6
D gene: TRBD1
clone size: once
V gene: TRBV5-8
CDR3 length: 17
CDR3 DNA: TGTGCCAGCAGCTTAAGGGACAGACGATGGGGGGCCAACGTCCTGACTTTC
CDR3 protein: CASSLRDRRWGANVLTF

J gene: TRBJ2-1
D gene: .
clone size: .
V gene: TRBV7-9
CDR3 length: 17
CDR3 DNA: TGTGCCAGCAGCCAGGGGGCCGGGACTAGCTCAGTGCTTGAGCAGTTCTTC
CDR3 protein: CASSQGAGTSSVLEQFF

J gene: TRBJ1-2
D gene: .
clone size: .
V gene: TRBV10-2
CDR3 length: 13
CDR3 DNA: TGCGCCAGCAGTGAGGTTGTAAGGGGTGGCTACACCTTC
CDR3 protein: CASSEVVRGGYTF

J gene: TRBJ2-7
D gene: .
clone size: .
V gene: TRBV6-1
CDR3 length: 14
CDR3 DNA: TGTGCCAGCAGTGAACCGACCCTTGTCTACGAGCAGTACTTC
CDR3 protein: CASSEPTLVYEQYF

J gene: TRBJ2-5
D gene: .
clone size: .
V gene: TRBV15
CDR3 length: 14
CDR3 DNA: TGTGCCACCAGCTTCCGTTTGGGAGGCGAGACCCAGTACTTC
CDR3 protein: CATSFRLGGETQYF

J gene: TRBJ2-1
D gene: TRBD2
clone size: .
V gene: TRBV7-9
CDR3 length: 18
CDR3 DNA: TGTGCCAGCAGCTCCACCATAGCGGGAGGTCTGGGGTACAATGAGCAGTTCTTC
CDR3 protein: CASSSTIAGGLGYNEQFF

J gene: TRBJ1-2
D gene: .
clone size: .
V gene: TRBV7-2
CDR3 length: 16
CDR3 DNA: TGTGCCAGCAGCTTAGGGTCCACGGGATGGGGCTATGGCTACACCTTC
CDR3 protein: CASSLGSTGWGYGYTF

J gene: TRBJ2-3
D gene: .
clone size: once
V gene: TRBV11-2
CDR3 length: 15
CDR3 DNA: TGTGCCAGCAGCCTCCCGGGCGGCAGCACAGATACGCAGTATTTT
CDR3 protein: CASSLPGGSTDTQYF